What follows are 29 T cell receptor beta chains derived from one specimen sequenced in a study of blood T cell repertoires in COVID-19. Clones were read by immunoSEQ multiplex PCR, and TCRdb kept only the in-frame ones, dropping some. The sample shows some 270,000 clones, around nine tenths of them seen only once. The sequencing sample was made of peripheral blood. All receptors derive from a man aged 40-49 years with active or convalescent COVID-19.

The count of this clone is one. The chain combines TRBV28 with TRBJ1-1; the D is unclear. CDR1 and CDR2 from the germline V gene are MDHEN and SYDVKM. Trimming stripped 5 bases from V and 8 bases from J, with 9 bases between. The CDR3 extends over 11 amino acids. The CDR3, as DNA: TGTGCCAGCAGTGCTCCAGTAGAAGCTTTCTTT. Its translation: CASSAPVEAFF.

The chain carries TRBV27 and TRBJ1-1; D is unclear. Per the germline V gene, CDR1 is MNHEY and CDR2 is SMNVEV (reference sequence). CDR3 length: 12 amino acids. V shed 6 bases and J shed 0 bases, with 5 bases lying between them. The CDR3 region has the DNA TGTGCCAGCAGACATGTGAACACTGAAGCTTTCTTT. Residues: CASRHVNTEAFF.

The chain is built from TRBV18 and TRBJ2-5, with D tentatively TRBD2 (5 bases). V lost 6 bases to trimming and J lost 3 bases, with 20 bases between them. Germline V gives CDR1 KGHSH, CDR2 LQKENI. The CDR3 has 16 residues. CDR3 bases: TGTGCCAGCTCCCCTCTTTTTTCGGGGTCGGAAGAGACCCAGTACTTC. Translation gives CASSPLFSGSEETQYF.

This clone was picked up one time. V and J are TRBV30 and TRBJ2-3; tentative D call: TRBD1 (5 bases). Germline CDR1 is GTSNPN and CDR2 is SVGIG (reference sequence). CDR3 size: 13 residues. Trimming took off 2 bases at V and 2 bases at J, with 8 bases between the two ends. For the CDR3, the DNA is TGTGCCTGGAGTAGGGGCAACACAGATACGCAGTATTTT. Its translation is CAWSRGNTDTQYF.

In regard to this clone: Mismatch with germline at one junction end may stem from a read error. This chain uses TRBV28 with TRBJ2-7; the match to TRBD2 covers 9 bases. The CDR3 spans 15 residues. CDR1 is MDHEN, CDR2 SYDVKM, per germline. Here the CDR3 DNA reads TGTGCCAGCAGTCTATGGACTAGCGAGAGATACGAGCAGTACTTC. This gives the protein CASSLWTSERYEQYF.

This chain joins TRBV7-9 and TRBJ1-1; 7 nucleotides agree with TRBD1. V was clipped by 5 bases and J by 0 bases; unmatched bases: 6. The V gene's germline CDR1 is SEHNR and CDR2 FQNEAQ (reference sequence). There are 15 residues in the CDR3. CDR3 nucleotide sequence: TGTGCCAGCAGCCCCAAGGGACAGATGAACACTGAAGCTTTCTTT. It codes for CASSPKGQMNTEAFF.

This clone occurred once. The genes are TRBV29-1 and TRBJ1-2, with TRBD1 matching 10 bases. The CDR3 has 13 amino acids. Germline V lookup: CDR1 SQVTM, CDR2 ANQGSEA. The V gene end was trimmed by 4 bases and the J gene end by 6 bases; junction bases not matched to a gene: 5. The CDR3 bases are TGCAGCGTTGGTTGGGACAGGGGTAATGGCTACACCTTC. It specifies CSVGWDRGNGYTF.

The chain carries TRBV30 and TRBJ2-3; a weak D match, TRBD2 (7 bases). The V and J ends lost 0 bases and 1 base respectively, with 23 bases between them. The CDR3 length is 19 residues. The germline CDR1 and CDR2 sequences are GTSNPN and SVGIG (reference sequence). The CDR3 DNA follows: TGTGCCTGGAGTGTACGGGTGCGTTGGACTAGGGGGGGCACAGATACGCAGTATTTT. This gives the protein CAWSVRVRWTRGGTDTQYF.

This clone was observed a few times. The chain employs TRBV19 and TRBJ2-7, with D unresolved. Trimming removed 9 bases at V and 3 bases at J, with 6 bases between. The germline V gene encodes CDR1 LNHDA and CDR2 SQIVND (reference sequence). This CDR3 is 10 amino acids long. The CDR3 loop is CASGGYEQYF. CDR3 sequence (DNA): TGTGCCAGCGGCGGCTACGAGCAGTACTTC.

The V and J genes are TRBV11-2 and TRBJ2-7; D is ambiguous. The V end lost 5 bases, the J end lost 6 bases, and 11 bases lay between the germline ends. There are 12 residues in the CDR3. Germline V CDR1 and CDR2: SGHAT, FQNNGV. In DNA, the CDR3 is TGTGCCAGCAGCCCGAGCTATCCCGAGCAGTACTTC. This translates into CASSPSYPEQYF.

This clone was seen once. The chain uses TRBV6-1 and TRBJ2-3, with TRBD2 as a possible D gene (5 bases). This CDR3 is built from 16 residues. Per germline, CDR1 MNHNS and CDR2 SASEGT. V lost 2 bases to trimming and J lost 3 bases, with 15 bases between them. CDR3 sequence (DNA): TGTGCCAGCAGTGAACCCTTGAGGGTGGGTACAGATACGCAGTATTTT. Translating gives CASSEPLRVGTDTQYF.

This clone was observed a few times. The gene calls are TRBV3-1 (or the pseudogene TRBV3-2) and TRBJ2-3; tentatively, D is TRBD2 (5 bases). V was shortened by 0 bases and J by 5 bases, with 18 bases between the two germline ends. The CDR3 runs to 17 residues. Germline V CDR1 and CDR2: LGHDT, YNNKEL (reference sequence). In DNA form, the CDR3 reads TGTGCCAGCAGCCAAGAGGCCCCCCCCCTAGCTCAAGATACGCAGTATTTT. This codes for CASSQEAPPLAQDTQYF.

The chain has TRBV5-4 and TRBJ2-3, with TRBD2 matching over 8 bases. Germline trimming cut 0 bases from V and 1 base from J; bases unmatched to any gene: 7. The CDR3 covers 17 residues. Germline lookup yields CDR1 SGHNT and CDR2 YYREEE (reference sequence). CDR3 nucleotides: TGTGCCAGCAGCTTGGAGTTAGCGGGATTGGGCACAGATACGCAGTATTTT. Translated, it gives CASSLELAGLGTDTQYF.

The chain carries TRBV28 and TRBJ1-2, with 8 bases lining up with TRBD1. Germline V CDR1 and CDR2: MDHEN, SYDVKM. J lost 8 bases, V lost 6 bases, and 8 bases had no gene match. The CDR3 consists of 13 residues. The CDR3 DNA is TGTGCCAGCAGGGGCGACAGGGGTGAAGGCTACACCTTC. Amino acid sequence: CASRGDRGEGYTF.

The table lists this clone with a count of one. This rearrangement joins TRBV14 to TRBJ1-4; D is possibly TRBD1 (5 bases). The CDR3 consists of 15 residues. V was shortened by 4 bases and J by 5 bases, with 14 bases between the two germline ends. CDR1 and CDR2 from the germline V gene are SGHDN and FVKESK. The CDR3 nucleotides are TGTGCCAGCAGCCTGTGGACGACAGTGAATGAAAAACTGTTTTTT. Its protein product is CASSLWTTVNEKLFF.

The genes are TRBV4-1 and TRBJ2-2, with TRBD1 matching over 7 bases. The V gene end was trimmed by 5 bases and the J gene end by 1 base; junction bases not matched to a gene: 4. The CDR3 has 15 residues. Germline CDR1 reads MGHRA; CDR2 reads YSYEKL. CDR3 in amino acids: CASSGRTGNTGELFF. CDR3 nucleotide sequence: TGCGCCAGCAGCGGTAGGACAGGGAACACCGGGGAGCTGTTTTTT.

This clone was observed once. The chain carries TRBV6-5 and TRBJ2-1; TRBD2 matches at 9 bases. There are 15 residues in the CDR3. The V and J ends lost 2 bases and 4 bases, in that order; junction bases with no gene match: 3. From germline, CDR1 is MNHEY and CDR2 SVGAGI. For the CDR3, the DNA is TGTGCCAGCAGTTACACTAGCGGGTTTTACAATGAGCAGTTCTTC. Translated, it gives CASSYTSGFYNEQFF.

The chain joins TRBV6-5 to TRBJ2-3, with 9 bases that match TRBD2. Trimming removed 5 bases from V and 6 bases from J; junction bases left unmatched: 6. Germline CDR1 and CDR2: MNHEY and SVGAGI. This CDR3 is 14 amino acids long. The CDR3 protein is CASSPGTSMDTQYF. CDR3 nucleotide sequence: TGTGCCAGCAGTCCCGGGACTAGCATGGATACGCAGTATTTT.

The chain employs TRBV5-4 and TRBJ1-4; no clear D. Trimming stripped 2 bases from V and 4 bases from J, with 12 bases between. The V gene's germline CDR1 is SGHNT and CDR2 YYREEE (reference sequence). The CDR3 extends over 15 amino acids. This CDR3 is CASSLRGQVNEKLFF. The CDR3 bases are TGTGCCAGCAGCTTAAGAGGGCAGGTTAATGAAAAACTGTTTTTT.

The V call is TRBV5-1, the J call TRBJ2-3; 16 nucleotides match TRBD2. V dropped 6 bases and J dropped 9; count of bases not matched to a gene: 10. The CDR3 extends over 16 amino acids. The V gene's germline CDR1 is SGHRS and CDR2 YFSETQ. The DNA of the CDR3 is TGCGCCAGCACCGCCGGGACTAGCGGGGGGGCTCAAACGCAGTATTTT. It codes for CASTAGTSGGAQTQYF. Filled out from reference TRBV5-1 and TRBJ2-3, the complete variable domain reads KAGVTQTPRYLIKTRGQQVTLSCSPISGHRSVSWYQQTPGQGLQFLFEYFSETQRNKGNFPGRFSGRQFSNSRSEMNVSTLELGDSALYLCASTAGTSGGAQTQYFGPGTRLTVL.

This clone occurred once. Different DNA sequences within this sample yield the same CDR3. This chain joins TRBV27 and TRBJ1-6; tentatively, D is TRBD1 (5 bases). The CDR3 sequence is 13 residues long. Per germline, CDR1 MNHEY and CDR2 SMNVEV (reference sequence). V shed 4 bases and J shed 5 bases, with 6 bases lying between them. The CDR3 is CASSSRDNSPLHF. The CDR3 DNA sequence: TGTGCCAGCAGTTCCAGGGATAATTCACCCCTCCACTTT.

The chain combines TRBV2 with TRBJ2-3; perhaps TRBD1 as D (5 bases). In germline, CDR1 is SNHLY, CDR2 FYNNEI. This CDR3 contains 16 residues. Deletions cut 6 bases from V and 1 base from J, with 17 bases between. The CDR3, as DNA: TGTGCCAGCAGGGCAATTTGGGTAGGGGGCACAGATACGCAGTATTTT. Translation: CASRAIWVGGTDTQYF.

This CDR3 is CASSPGNRAYNEQFF. DNA of the CDR3: TGTGCCAGCAGCCCCGGGAACAGGGCTTACAATGAGCAGTTCTTC. The chain combines TRBV5-5 with TRBJ2-1, with a weak D call TRBD1 (6 bases). Germline values: CDR1 SGHKS, CDR2 YYEKEE (reference sequence). Trimming pared 4 bases from V and 4 bases from J, leaving 15 bases between. The CDR3 extends over 15 amino acids.

The genes are TRBV5-1 and TRBJ1-2; tentatively, D is TRBD1 (5 bases). CDR1 and CDR2 from the germline V gene are SGHRS and YFSETQ. Trimming cost V 4 bases and J 3 bases, with 22 bases left between them. This CDR3 spans 17 amino acids. In nucleotides, the CDR3 is TGCGCCAGCAGCGTCGGCCCTTCGCAGGGTGGGGACTATGGCTACACCTTC. Its translation is CASSVGPSQGGDYGYTF.

The genes are TRBV19 and TRBJ2-1; weak D call: TRBD1 (5 bases). Trimming removed 8 bases at V and 6 bases at J, with 20 bases between. Germline V gene data show CDR1 as LNHDA and CDR2 as SQIVND (reference sequence). The CDR3 covers 15 residues. The CDR3 region has the DNA TGTGCCAGTGGGGCCCACGCCGGCCCCCTCAATGAGCAGTTCTTC. Translated, it gives CASGAHAGPLNEQFF.

The rearrangement uses TRBV10-1 and TRBJ1-1, with 7 positions matching TRBD1. Germline-derived CDR1 and CDR2 are WNHNN and SYGVQD (reference sequence). This CDR3 region has 13 residues. After removal of 8 bases from V and 0 bases from J, the junction contained 3 bases not matched to a gene. The CDR3 DNA is TGCGCCAGCGGGGACAGCCTGAACACTGAAGCTTTCTTT. It translates to CASGDSLNTEAFF.

The chain has TRBV9 and TRBJ2-7, with a possible D match to TRBD2 (5 bases). The CDR3 sequence is 14 residues long. Germline assignment: CDR1 SGDLS and CDR2 YYNGEE. V was shortened by 4 bases and J by 4 bases, with 15 bases between the two germline ends. The CDR3 DNA is TGTGCCAGCAGCCAAGGGAGCCGAGTATACGAGCAGTACTTC. Protein product: CASSQGSRVYEQYF.

V is TRBV12-3 or TRBV12-4 and J is TRBJ1-6, with no clear D. The CDR3 totals 13 residues. With 4 bases removed from V and 7 bases from J, the gap between germline ends came to 8 bases. DNA of the CDR3: TGTGCCAGCAGTTCTTTCCAGAATTCACCCCTCCACTTT. Amino acid sequence: CASSSFQNSPLHF.

The rearrangement links TRBV19 to TRBJ1-1; 7 bases line up with TRBD1. CDR1 and CDR2 from the germline V gene are LNHDA and SQIVND (reference sequence). V lost 1 base to trimming and J lost 7 bases; unmatched junction nucleotides: 15. The CDR3 extends over 17 amino acids. The CDR3 DNA reads TGTGCCAGTAGTATAGTAGGGGGCAGTCCGCCTTTTGGTGAAGCTTTCTTT. Translated, it gives CASSIVGGSPPFGEAFF. The full variable domain, with the rest looked up from reference TRBV19 and TRBJ1-1, is DGGITQSPKYLFRKEGQNVTLSCEQNLNHDAMYWYRQDPGQGLRLIYYSQIVNDFQKGDIAEGYSVSREKKESFPLTVTSAQKNPTAFYLCASSIVGGSPPFGEAFFGQGTRLTVV.